These T cell receptor beta chains were read from a single sample in a study of shared clonotypes between healthy human individuals. Profiling relied on immunoSEQ multiplex PCR, and the TCRdb table lists in-frame clones only, not all of them. The repertoire holds hundreds of thousands of clones, with about 95% as singletons. Sequencing was performed on naive CD8+ T cells sorted from blood. These receptors all come from a woman aged 25-40 years in good health. Each CDR3 is given with its conserved first and last residue. A D gene is named only where the DNA matches it firmly. The listing skips clone size in some rows; elsewhere it reads once, few, many or a size class.

d_gene	v_gene	abundance	len	j_gene	CDR3nt	CDR3aa
TRBD2	TRBV13	NA	15	TRBJ2-7	TGTGCCAGCAGCAAATCCATAGCGGGAGCTTACGAGCAGTACTTC	CASSKSIAGAYEQYF
NA	TRBV7-9	few	14	TRBJ2-7	TGTGCCAGCAGCTTCTCCACGGGCCTGCACGAGCAGTACTTC	CASSFSTGLHEQYF
NA	TRBV9	NA	12	TRBJ1-1	TGTGCCAGCAGCGGGGCGAACACTGAAGCTTTCTTT	CASSGANTEAFF
NA	TRBV11-2	NA	14	TRBJ2-2	TGTGCCAGTACCATGGGGTCGAACACCGGGGAGCTGTTTTTT	CASTMGSNTGELFF
NA	TRBV14	once	15	TRBJ1-2	TGTGCCAGCAGCCAGACACCTACAGGGTTCTATGGCTACACCTTC	CASSQTPTGFYGYTF
NA	TRBV19	once	16	TRBJ1-2	TGTGCCAGTAGTATGAGAGGTACGGATAATAACTATGGCTACACCTTC	CASSMRGTDNNYGYTF
NA	TRBV28	NA	19	TRBJ2-3	TGTGCCAGCACCAACCCCGAGACATCGCCCACATTTTCCACAGATACGCAGTATTTT	CASTNPETSPTFSTDTQYF
NA	TRBV6-5	NA	15	TRBJ2-2	TGTGCCAGCAGCCTCTCCTCACCCAGGCACGGGGAGCTGTTTTTT	CASSLSSPRHGELFF
NA	TRBV7-8	NA	15	TRBJ2-2	TGTGCCAGCAGCTTAGGGGTGGGGTTTCCCGGGGAGCTGTTTTTT	CASSLGVGFPGELFF
NA	TRBV28	NA	14	TRBJ2-7	TGTGCCAGCAGTTTGGGTGCCACCGACTACGAGCAGTACTTC	CASSLGATDYEQYF
NA	TRBV11-2	NA	17	TRBJ2-7	TGTGCCAGCAGCTTAGCCGGGGGAGGACTTTTATCCTACGAGCAGTACTTC	CASSLAGGGLLSYEQYF